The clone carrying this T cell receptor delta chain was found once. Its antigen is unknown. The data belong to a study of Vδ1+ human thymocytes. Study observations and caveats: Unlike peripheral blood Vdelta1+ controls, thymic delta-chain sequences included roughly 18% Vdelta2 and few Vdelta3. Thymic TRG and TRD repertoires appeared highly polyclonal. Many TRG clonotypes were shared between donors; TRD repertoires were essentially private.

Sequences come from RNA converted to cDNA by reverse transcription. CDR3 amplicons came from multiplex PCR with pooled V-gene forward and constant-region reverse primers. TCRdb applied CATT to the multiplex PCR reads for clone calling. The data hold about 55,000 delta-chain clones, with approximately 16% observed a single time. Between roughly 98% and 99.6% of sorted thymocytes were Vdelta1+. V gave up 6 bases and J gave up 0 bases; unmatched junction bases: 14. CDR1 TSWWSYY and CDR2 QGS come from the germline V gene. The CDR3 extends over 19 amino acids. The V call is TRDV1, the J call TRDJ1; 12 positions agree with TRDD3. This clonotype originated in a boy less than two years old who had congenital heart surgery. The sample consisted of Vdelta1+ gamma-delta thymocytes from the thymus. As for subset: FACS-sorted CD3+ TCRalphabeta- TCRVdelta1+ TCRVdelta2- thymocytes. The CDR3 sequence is CALGDWGIPTSQYTDKLIF. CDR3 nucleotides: TGTGCTCTTGGAGACTGGGGGATACCCACCTCCCAGTACACCGATAAACTCATCTTT.